The text below deals with one T cell receptor (beta chain). Its antigen is undetermined. The CDR3 loop spans 19 amino acids. V was shortened by 5 bases and J by 0 bases, with 26 bases between the two germline ends. From germline, CDR1 is MGHRA and CDR2 YSYEKL. The sample belongs to a study of cytomegalovirus exposure and HLA in healthy donors. Primers for the PCR totalled 60 Vbeta and 13 Jbeta. In the original workflow: In a later analysis, of 70 million to 85 million unique beta chains, roughly 10 million appeared in at least two donors. This table comes from immunoSEQ multiplex PCR, and its TCRdb copy is limited to in-frame clones, with some not included. D and trimming come from the DNA, and the V and J calls and clone size come from that table. The table lists about 150,000 clones, over 60% of them singletons. Study results and limitations: Later work associated roughly 15,000 TCR beta sequences with HLA alleles at 0.05 false discovery rate.

The J gene is TRBJ2-7, the V gene TRBV4-1; the D gene is possibly TRBD2 (5 bases). This receptor was obtained from a man aged 25 to 40 in good health and CMV-seronegative. Specimen: PBMCs. CDR3 nucleotides: TGCGCCAGCAGCTCTCGCTTCGGGTTCCGGGATCCGCCCTCCTACGAGCAGTACTTC. Protein: CASSSRFGFRDPPSYEQYF.